This T cell receptor (beta chain) was profiled in a study of OX40 agonist ivuxolimab in advanced cancers. About the study: Dose-escalation cases comprised hepatocellular carcinoma, melanoma, renal cell or head and neck cancer.

This clone was seen once. Its antigen is not identified. This CDR3 contains 16 residues. The V and J ends lost 4 bases and 0 bases, in that order; junction bases with no gene match: 4. CDR1 is SGHRS, CDR2 YFSETQ, per germline. Study observations and caveats: The study did not work out the antigen specificity of the expanded peripheral T cells.

The method was immunoSEQ multiplex PCR; TCRdb's version includes in-frame clones alone and lacks a portion of them. The table records more than 65,000 clones, around 85% of them present only once. This clonotype was sampled from an adult with an advanced solid tumor such as melanoma, head and neck, liver or kidney cancer. This chain joins TRBV5-1 and TRBJ1-6; 7 bases align to TRBD1. Sequencing used CD4+ or CD8+ T cells sorted from blood, obtained in a trial of the OX40 agonist ivuxolimab. The CDR3 DNA sequence: TGCGCCAGCAGCGTGGACAGGAGCTCCTATAATTCACCCCTCCACTTT. Translated: CASSVDRSSYNSPLHF.